The 21 T cell receptor beta chains presented below share a single source sample, sequenced in a study of PD-L1 blockade in urothelial cancer (dated by TCRdb to about 2017). The time point label here, explained by the study, means: pretreatment peripheral blood. The receptor library was made with the immunoSEQ multiplex PCR assay. The table was pulled from immuneACCESS by TCRdb, which kept in-frame rearrangements only. Such tables lose some clones; where checked, under half of the loss comes from unresolved V genes, and the rest has no known cause. This sample has about 86,000 clones in its table, and around 85% of those were observed once. 13% to 15% of the sample is taken by the ten largest. Specimen: PBMCs, collected around atezolizumab (anti-PD-L1) treatment. All receptors derive from a man in his sixties with urothelial cancer.

The chain is built from TRBV6-1 and TRBJ2-7; possible D gene TRBD2, 6 bases. The CDR3 contains 15 residues. The germline CDR1 and CDR2 sequences are MNHNS and SASEGT. Trimming took 6 bases from V and 2 from J, leaving 17 bases between them. The CDR3 protein is CASRRGGLTTYEQYF. The DNA for the CDR3 is TGTGCCAGCAGGCGAGGAGGGCTGACGACCTACGAGCAGTACTTC.

The rearrangement joins TRBV5-4 to TRBJ2-1; TRBD2 matches 14 bases. J was trimmed by 7 bases and V by 3 bases; bases with no gene match: 6. The CDR3 spans 16 residues. Germline V CDR1 and CDR2: SGHNT, YYREEE (reference sequence). CDR3 in amino acids: CASSSPTSGRVNEQFF. The CDR3 coding sequence is TGTGCCAGCAGCTCGCCGACTAGCGGGAGGGTTAATGAGCAGTTCTTC. Looking up the rest from reference TRBV5-4 and TRBJ2-1 gives the full variable domain: ETGVTQSPTHLIKTRGQQVTLRCSSQSGHNTVSWYQQALGQGPQFIFQYYREEENGRGNFPPRFSGLQFPNYSSELNVNALELDDSALYLCASSSPTSGRVNEQFFGPGTRLTVL.

The chain has TRBV9 and TRBJ2-7; D is undetermined. V shed 3 bases and J shed 3 bases, with 16 bases lying between them. Germline-derived CDR1 and CDR2 are SGDLS and YYNGEE. The CDR3 covers 15 residues. The CDR3 sequence is CASSARFTARYEQYF. CDR3 DNA: TGTGCCAGCAGCGCCAGGTTTACGGCCCGCTACGAGCAGTACTTC.

The rearrangement links TRBV27 to TRBJ2-7; TRBD2 matches at 7 bases. CDR1 is MNHEY, CDR2 SMNVEV, per germline (reference sequence). The CDR3 runs to 16 residues. Germline trimming cut 6 bases from V and 1 base from J; bases unmatched to any gene: 12. The CDR3: CASSPRAGVGSYEQYF. CDR3 in DNA: TGTGCCAGCAGCCCCCGGGCGGGGGTTGGTTCCTACGAGCAGTACTTC.

The chain carries TRBV5-5 and TRBJ1-3; the match to TRBD1 covers 8 bases. CDR1 is SGHKS, CDR2 YYEKEE, per germline (reference sequence). Trimming cost V 5 bases and J 2 bases; bases outside gene matches: 6. This CDR3 comprises 15 residues. This chain's CDR3 is CASRLDRAAGNTIYF. Written as DNA, the CDR3 is TGTGCCAGCAGACTGGACAGGGCCGCTGGAAACACCATATATTTT.

There are a few counts of this clone. This rearrangement joins TRBV29-1 to TRBJ1-4, with 7 bases lining up with TRBD1. CDR3 length: 14 amino acids. The germline V gene has CDR1 SQVTM and CDR2 ANQGSEA. Trimming cost V 6 bases and J 0 bases; bases outside gene matches: 4. The CDR3 is CSVTGKTTNEKLFF. The CDR3 DNA is TGCAGCGTGACAGGGAAAACAACTAATGAAAAACTGTTTTTT.

The chain has TRBV9 and TRBJ2-7; TRBD2 matches 9 bases. The CDR3 is made up of 15 amino acids. The ends lost 0 bases at V and 9 bases at J; junction bases unmatched: 10. Germline V gives CDR1 SGDLS, CDR2 YYNGEE. The CDR3 region is CASSVGWLAGSSQYF. In nucleotides, the CDR3 is TGTGCCAGCAGCGTAGGGTGGCTAGCGGGGTCCTCGCAGTACTTC. Based on the CDR3 plus reference TRBV9 and TRBJ2-7, the full variable domain is DSGVTQTPKHLITATGQRVTLRCSPRSGDLSVYWYQQSLDQGLQFLIQYYNGEERAKGNILERFSAQQFPDLHSELNLSSLELGDSALYFCASSVGWLAGSSQYFGPGTRLTVT.

The V call is TRBV6-6, the J call TRBJ1-1; 7 positions match TRBD1. Trimming took 2 bases from V and 1 from J; bases not matched to a gene: 1. The CDR3 totals 14 residues. Germline V gives CDR1 MNHNY, CDR2 SVGAGI (reference sequence). The CDR3 is CASSYRTGNTEAFF. The CDR3 nucleotides read TGTGCCAGCAGTTACCGGACAGGGAACACTGAAGCTTTCTTT.

The chain recombines TRBV6-5 with TRBJ2-7; 7 bases match TRBD1. Germline-derived CDR1 and CDR2 are MNHEY and SVGAGI. The CDR3 consists of 15 residues. V gave up 6 bases and J gave up 5 bases; unmatched junction bases: 13. The CDR3 DNA reads TGTGCCAGCAGACCAACACCGACAGGGTTCCACGAGCAGTACTTC. Translated, it gives CASRPTPTGFHEQYF.

This chain uses TRBV5-6 with TRBJ1-3; 10 nucleotides agree with TRBD1. Germline CDR1 and CDR2: SGHDT and YYEEEE. The CDR3 consists of 17 residues. The V segment lost 0 bases and the J segment 2 bases; nucleotides outside the gene matches: 5. CDR3 in amino acids: CASSLVLGQGPGNTIYF. The CDR3, as DNA: TGTGCCAGCAGCTTGGTCTTGGGACAGGGGCCTGGAAACACCATATATTTT.

CDR3 amino acids: CAWSVSGQGAGQPQHF. CDR3 DNA sequence: TGTGCCTGGAGTGTATCGGGACAGGGGGCAGGACAGCCCCAGCATTTT. The V gene is TRBV30, the J gene TRBJ1-5; TRBD1 matches at 12 bases. CDR1 is GTSNPN, CDR2 SVGIG, per germline (reference sequence). This CDR3 is built from 16 residues. V lost 0 bases and J lost 7; bases outside the gene matches: 7.

Turning to this clone: Because the CDR3 is missing its conserved closing phenylalanine or tryptophan, this is likely a read error. V is TRBV29-1 and J is TRBJ1-2, with no clear D. The germline gives CDR1 SQVTM, CDR2 ANQGSEA. The CDR3 covers 13 residues. The germline V and J ends were trimmed by 0 bases and 0 bases, with 5 bases remaining between them. The CDR3 DNA is TGCAGCGTTGAAGACAGGACTAACTATGGCTACACCCTC. Protein sequence: CSVEDRTNYGYTL.

The rearrangement joins TRBV2 to TRBJ1-5; D not resolved. The CDR3 extends over 16 amino acids. The V end was cut by 1 base, the J end by 0 bases, with 10 bases between. The germline CDR1 and CDR2 sequences are SNHLY and FYNNEI. The CDR3 sequence is CASSEVSGYSNQPQHF. CDR3 DNA sequence: TGTGCCAGCAGTGAAGTTTCAGGATATAGCAATCAGCCCCAGCATTTT. The variable domain in full, with the rest retrieved from reference TRBV2 and TRBJ1-5, is EPEVTQTPSHQVTQMGQEVILRCVPISNHLYFYWYRQILGQKVEFLVSFYNNEISEKSEIFDDQFSVERPDGSNFTLKIRSTKLEDSAMYFCASSEVSGYSNQPQHFGDGTRLSIL.

The rearrangement joins TRBV18 to TRBJ1-2; TRBD1 matches 7 bases. The CDR3 extends over 14 amino acids. Trimming at V came to 3 bases and at J to 8 bases, leaving 9 bases not matched to a gene. Germline CDR1 reads KGHSH; CDR2 reads LQKENI. The CDR3 loop reads CASSPPGQYTGYTF. In DNA, the CDR3 is TGTGCCAGCTCACCCCCGGGACAGTACACGGGCTACACCTTC.

This clone was counted a single time. The V and J genes are TRBV27 and TRBJ2-2, with a weak D call TRBD1 (5 bases). Germline-derived CDR1 and CDR2 are MNHEY and SMNVEV (reference sequence). The CDR3 spans 14 residues. Trimming left V 8 bases short and J 1 base short, with 11 bases between. The CDR3 nucleotides read TGTGCCAGCGGTAGACAGCTGAACACCGGGGAGCTGTTTTTT. Translation: CASGRQLNTGELFF.

CDR3 sequence: CASSMPTSAFSYNEQFF. CDR3 nucleotides: TGTGCCAGCAGCATGCCGACTAGCGCCTTTTCCTACAATGAGCAGTTCTTC. The rearrangement links TRBV7-3 to TRBJ2-1; 8 bases agree with TRBD2. The CDR3 extends over 17 amino acids. Germline assignment: CDR1 SGHTA and CDR2 FQGTGA. With 5 bases clipped from V and 1 base from J, the junction kept 10 bases outside the gene matches.

The rearrangement links TRBV28 to TRBJ2-5; 9 nucleotides agree with TRBD1. CDR3 length equals 15 residues. J gave up 2 bases and V 7 bases, and 8 bases lay outside the gene matches. Per the germline V gene, CDR1 is MDHEN and CDR2 is SYDVKM. The CDR3 is CASTHPTGGQETQYF. CDR3 DNA: TGTGCCAGCACCCACCCGACAGGGGGGCAAGAGACCCAGTACTTC.

The genes are TRBV25-1 and TRBJ1-1; D not resolved. The CDR3 runs to 11 residues. The V end was cut by 6 bases, the J end by 4 bases, with 6 bases between. Germline CDR1 and CDR2: MGHDK and SYGVNS. This chain's CDR3 is CASSPITEAFF. Written as DNA, the CDR3 is TGTGCCAGCAGCCCTATCACTGAAGCTTTCTTT.

V gene TRBV2 combines with J gene TRBJ2-1; 10 bases are shared with TRBD2. The CDR3 has 13 residues. Looked up from germline, CDR1 is SNHLY and CDR2 is FYNNEI. The V segment lost 9 bases and the J segment 6 bases; nucleotides outside the gene matches: 5. CDR3 loop: CASLAGVFNEQFF. The CDR3 region has the DNA TGTGCCAGTCTAGCGGGAGTCTTCAATGAGCAGTTCTTC.

The chain is built from TRBV4-3 and TRBJ1-2; no definite D call. Germline V lookup: CDR1 LGHNA, CDR2 YSLEER. Trimming pared 0 bases from V and 3 bases from J, leaving 20 bases between. This CDR3 has 18 residues. CDR3 loop: CASSQDFVPRRWDYGYTF. In nucleotides, the CDR3 is TGCGCCAGCAGCCAAGATTTCGTTCCTAGGCGATGGGACTATGGCTACACCTTC.

This chain joins TRBV7-9 and TRBJ2-7; 8 bases map to TRBD1. V gave up 3 bases and J gave up 2 bases; unmatched junction bases: 3. This CDR3 has 14 residues. Looked up from germline, CDR1 is SEHNR and CDR2 is FQNEAQ (reference sequence). The CDR3 sequence: CASSLGTGAYEQYF. The CDR3 DNA is TGTGCCAGCAGCTTGGGGACAGGAGCCTACGAGCAGTACTTC.